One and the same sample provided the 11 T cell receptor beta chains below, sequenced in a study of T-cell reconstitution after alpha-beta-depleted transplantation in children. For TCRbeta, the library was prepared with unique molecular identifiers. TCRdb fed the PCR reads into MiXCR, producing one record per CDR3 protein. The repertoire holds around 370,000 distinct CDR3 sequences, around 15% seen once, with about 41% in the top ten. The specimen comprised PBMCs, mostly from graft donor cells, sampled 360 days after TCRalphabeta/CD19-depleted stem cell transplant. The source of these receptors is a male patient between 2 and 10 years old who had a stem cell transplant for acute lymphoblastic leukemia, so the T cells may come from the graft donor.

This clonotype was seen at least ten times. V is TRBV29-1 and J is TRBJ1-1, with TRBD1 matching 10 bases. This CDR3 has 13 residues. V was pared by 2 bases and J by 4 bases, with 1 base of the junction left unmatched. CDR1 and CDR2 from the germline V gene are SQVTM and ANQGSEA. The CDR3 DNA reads TGCAGCGTTGAATGGACAGGGGGCACTGAAGCTTTCTTT. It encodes CSVEWTGGTEAFF.

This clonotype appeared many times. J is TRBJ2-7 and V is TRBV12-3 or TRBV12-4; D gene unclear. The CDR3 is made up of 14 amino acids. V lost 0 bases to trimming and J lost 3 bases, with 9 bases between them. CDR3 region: CASSLAGYDYEQYF. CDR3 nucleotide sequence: TGTGCCAGCAGTTTAGCAGGGTATGACTACGAGCAGTACTTC.

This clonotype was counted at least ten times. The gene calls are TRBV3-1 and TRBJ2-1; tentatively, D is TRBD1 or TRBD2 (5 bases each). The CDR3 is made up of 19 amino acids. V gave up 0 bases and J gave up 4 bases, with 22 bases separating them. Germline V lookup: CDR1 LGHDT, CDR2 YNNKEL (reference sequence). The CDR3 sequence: CASSQEIPLMSWGYNEQFF. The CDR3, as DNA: TGTGCCAGCAGCCAAGAAATCCCCCTAATGAGCTGGGGGTACAATGAGCAGTTCTTC.

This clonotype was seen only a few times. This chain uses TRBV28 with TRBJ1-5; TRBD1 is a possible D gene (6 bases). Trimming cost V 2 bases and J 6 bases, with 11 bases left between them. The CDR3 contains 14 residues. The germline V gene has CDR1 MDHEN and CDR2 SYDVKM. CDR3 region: CASSLRTDSQPQHF. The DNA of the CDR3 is TGTGCCAGCAGTTTACGGACAGATAGTCAGCCCCAGCATTTT. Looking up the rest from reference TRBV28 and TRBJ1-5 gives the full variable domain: DVKVTQSSRYLVKRTGEKVFLECVQDMDHENMFWYRQDPGLGLRLIYFSYDVKMKEKGDIPEGYSVSREKKERFSLILESASTNQTSMYLCASSLRTDSQPQHFGDGTRLSIL.

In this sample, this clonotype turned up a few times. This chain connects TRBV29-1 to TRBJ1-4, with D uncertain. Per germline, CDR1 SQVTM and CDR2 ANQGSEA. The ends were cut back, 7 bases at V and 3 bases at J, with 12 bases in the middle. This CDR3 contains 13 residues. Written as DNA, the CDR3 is TGCAGCGCGTTCGACGTGGCTAATGAAAAACTGTTTTTT. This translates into CSAFDVANEKLFF. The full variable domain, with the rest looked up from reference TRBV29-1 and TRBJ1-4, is SAVISQKPSRDICQRGTSLTIQCQVDSQVTMMFWYRQQPGQSLTLIATANQGSEATYESGFVIDKFPISRPNLTFSTLTVSNMSPEDSSIYLCSAFDVANEKLFFGSGTQLSVL.

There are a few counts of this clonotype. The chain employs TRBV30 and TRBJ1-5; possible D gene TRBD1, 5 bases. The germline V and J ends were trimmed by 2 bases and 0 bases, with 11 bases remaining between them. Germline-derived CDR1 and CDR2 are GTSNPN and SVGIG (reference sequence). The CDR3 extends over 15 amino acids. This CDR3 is CAWSQGDYSNQPQHF. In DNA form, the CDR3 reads TGTGCCTGGAGTCAGGGAGATTATAGCAATCAGCCCCAGCATTTT.

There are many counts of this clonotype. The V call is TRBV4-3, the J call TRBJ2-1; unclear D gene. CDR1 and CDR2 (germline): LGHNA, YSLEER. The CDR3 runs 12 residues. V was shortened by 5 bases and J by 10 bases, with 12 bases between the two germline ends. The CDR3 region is CASSSTPMEQFF. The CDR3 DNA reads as TGCGCCAGCAGCTCGACCCCGATGGAGCAGTTCTTC.

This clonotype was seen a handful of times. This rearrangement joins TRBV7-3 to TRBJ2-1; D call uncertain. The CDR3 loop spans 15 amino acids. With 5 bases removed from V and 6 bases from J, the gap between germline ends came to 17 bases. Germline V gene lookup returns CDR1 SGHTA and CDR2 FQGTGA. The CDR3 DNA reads TGTGCCAGCAGCCTCCTGCCTGGATACCTCAATGAGCAGTTCTTC. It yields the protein CASSLLPGYLNEQFF.

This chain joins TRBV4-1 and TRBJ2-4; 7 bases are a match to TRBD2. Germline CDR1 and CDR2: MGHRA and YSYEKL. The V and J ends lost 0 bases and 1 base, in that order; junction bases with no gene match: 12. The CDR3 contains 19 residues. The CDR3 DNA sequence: TGCGCCAGCAGCCAAGAGTGGGGAGGGCCCCTTGGGGCCAAAAACATTCAGTACTTC. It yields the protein CASSQEWGGPLGAKNIQYF.

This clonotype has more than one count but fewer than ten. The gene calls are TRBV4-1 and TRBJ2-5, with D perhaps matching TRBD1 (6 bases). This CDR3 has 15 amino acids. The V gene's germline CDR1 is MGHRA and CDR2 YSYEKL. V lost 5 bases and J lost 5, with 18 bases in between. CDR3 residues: CASSLRRDMRETQYF. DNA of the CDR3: TGCGCCAGCAGCTTAAGACGGGACATGCGGGAGACCCAGTACTTC.

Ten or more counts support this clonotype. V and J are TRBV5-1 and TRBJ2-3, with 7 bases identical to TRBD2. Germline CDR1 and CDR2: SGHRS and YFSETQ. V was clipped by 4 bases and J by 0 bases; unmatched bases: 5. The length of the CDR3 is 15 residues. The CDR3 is CASSRGLGSTDTQYF. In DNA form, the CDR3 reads TGCGCCAGCAGCCGCGGACTAGGGAGCACAGATACGCAGTATTTT.